Following are 17 T cell receptor beta chains from one sample sequenced in a study of vaccination and CD4 T cells after COVID-19. Indicated treatment: roughly ten-day PBMC culture with coronavirus spike peptide pools or control peptides (ViraFEST assay). Sequenced with the Oncomine TCR Beta short-read assay was DNA taken from cultured CD4+ T cells. TCRdb used MiXCR to reprocess the PCR reads, holding one entry per CDR3 protein. The sample lists about 5,000 distinct CDR3 sequences, about half occurring once. Their recognized antigens are unknown. The sequenced sample was CD4+ T cells from blood, cultured in vitro. Receptors were obtained from a human donor who had recovered from COVID-19.

The rearrangement uses TRBV5-1 and TRBJ2-3; D possibly uses TRBD1 or TRBD2 (5 bases each). The length of the CDR3 is 16 residues. Germline CDR1 SGHRS, CDR2 YFSETQ. Deletions cut 4 bases from V and 5 bases from J, with 20 bases between. The CDR3 is CASSLDLFLRGDTQYF. The CDR3 nucleotides are TGCGCCAGCAGCCTAGACCTTTTCCTGAGGGGAGATACGCAGTATTTT.

This clonotype was counted between two and nine times. The V gene is TRBV20-1, the J gene TRBJ1-4, with D possibly being TRBD1 (5 bases). Germline V CDR1 and CDR2: DFQATT, SNEGSKA (reference sequence). CDR3 length equals 12 residues. Trimming stripped 1 base from V and 15 bases from J, with 15 bases between. In DNA, the CDR3 is TGCAGTGCTAGAGCGTGGGAGGGGTGGGTGTTTTTT. The encoded protein is CSARAWEGWVFF.

The V call is TRBV6-2 or TRBV6-3, the J call TRBJ2-3; D unclear. Germline CDR1 reads MNHEY; CDR2 reads SVGEGT. V lost 2 bases and J 4 bases, leaving 4 bases between the germline ends. The CDR3 sequence is 12 residues long. The CDR3 sequence: CASSYNADTQYF. CDR3 bases: TGTGCCAGCAGTTACAACGCAGATACGCAGTATTTT.

The chain links TRBV6-1 to TRBJ2-1; 14 bases fit TRBD2. Germline trimming cut 5 bases from V and 7 bases from J; bases unmatched to any gene: 10. The length of the CDR3 is 17 residues. Germline V gene data show CDR1 as MNHNS and CDR2 as SASEGT. CDR3 nucleotides: TGTGCCAGCAGTAAAGGGACTAGCGGGAGATCTTGGAATGAGCAGTTCTTC. The encoded protein is CASSKGTSGRSWNEQFF.

The genes are TRBV7-2 and TRBJ1-1, with D possibly TRBD1 on 5 matching bases. With 5 bases removed from V and 0 bases from J, the gap between germline ends came to 13 bases. The CDR3 spans 15 residues. Germline V gene lookup returns CDR1 SGHTA and CDR2 FQGNSA. CDR3 bases: TGTGCCAGCAGCCCACTGACAGTTCTGAACACTGAAGCTTTCTTT. Translating gives CASSPLTVLNTEAFF.

This clonotype was seen a few times. The V call is TRBV2, the J call TRBJ1-1; TRBD1 is a possible D gene (6 bases). CDR1 SNHLY and CDR2 FYNNEI come from the germline V gene. CDR3 length: 13 amino acids. V lost 7 bases, J lost 4 bases, and 13 bases lay in between. The CDR3 here is CASTGGQGTEAFF. The DNA for the CDR3 is TGTGCCAGCACGGGGGGGCAGGGCACTGAAGCTTTCTTT.

The V and J genes are TRBV7-2 and TRBJ2-1, with D perhaps given as TRBD1 or TRBD2 (5 bases each). Deletions cut 8 bases from V and 2 bases from J, with 13 bases between. Germline V CDR1 and CDR2: SGHTA, FQGNSA. The CDR3 runs to 14 residues. CDR3 protein: CASRPQGAYNEQFF. DNA of the CDR3: TGTGCCAGCCGACCGCAGGGAGCCTACAATGAGCAGTTCTTC.

The count of this clonotype is one. The J gene is TRBJ2-3, the V gene TRBV5-1; 8 bases map to TRBD2. The CDR3 is 17 residues long. The germline V gene encodes CDR1 SGHRS and CDR2 YFSETQ. With V trimmed by 4 bases and J by 6 bases, 16 bases remained unmatched. The chain's CDR3 is CASSANPGLGAMDTQYF. In DNA, the CDR3 is TGCGCCAGCAGCGCAAATCCGGGACTAGGGGCGATGGATACGCAGTATTTT. Combining the CDR3 with reference TRBV5-1 and TRBJ2-3 gives the whole variable domain KAGVTQTPRYLIKTRGQQVTLSCSPISGHRSVSWYQQTPGQGLQFLFEYFSETQRNKGNFPGRFSGRQFSNSRSEMNVSTLELGDSALYLCASSANPGLGAMDTQYFGPGTRLTVL.

V is TRBV19 and J is TRBJ1-2; no definite D call. V was shortened by 1 base and J by 0 bases, with 15 bases between the two germline ends. This CDR3 comprises 17 residues. CDR1 is LNHDA and CDR2 is SQIVND in the germline V gene (reference sequence). The CDR3 loop is CASSIARQNPANYGYTF. The CDR3 DNA is TGTGCCAGTAGTATAGCTCGGCAGAACCCTGCTAACTATGGCTACACCTTC. Variable domain in full (rest from reference TRBV19 and TRBJ1-2): DGGITQSPKYLFRKEGQNVTLSCEQNLNHDAMYWYRQDPGQGLRLIYYSQIVNDFQKGDIAEGYSVSREKKESFPLTVTSAQKNPTAFYLCASSIARQNPANYGYTFGSGTRLTVV.

Only a few counts were recorded for this clonotype. The chain recombines TRBV6-1 with TRBJ2-4, with D perhaps TRBD2 (5 bases). V was shortened by 6 bases and J by 0 bases, with 12 bases between the two germline ends. This CDR3 comprises 15 residues. Looked up from germline, CDR1 is MNHNS and CDR2 is SASEGT. CDR3 in DNA: TGTGCCAGCAGACAGAGGGCCCCAGCCAAAAACATTCAGTACTTC. Translation gives CASRQRAPAKNIQYF.

The chain uses TRBV20-1 and TRBJ1-2, with 11 bases fitting TRBD1. Losses at the gene ends were 6 bases for V and 7 bases for J; bases not matched to a gene: 7. Germline CDR1 reads DFQATT; CDR2 reads SNEGSKA (reference sequence). The CDR3 extends over 13 amino acids. The CDR3, as DNA: TGCAGTGCACCGGACAGGGGGCTTACTGGCTACACCTTC. Amino acids: CSAPDRGLTGYTF.

This clonotype was seen a few times. The chain employs TRBV20-1 and TRBJ2-2; a weak D match, TRBD2 (5 bases). The CDR3 has 12 amino acids. The germline V and J ends were trimmed by 5 bases and 5 bases, with 9 bases remaining between them. Per germline, CDR1 DFQATT and CDR2 SNEGSKA (reference sequence). CDR3 loop: CSAATRTGELFF. The CDR3 DNA is TGCAGTGCTGCAACTAGGACCGGGGAGCTGTTTTTT.

The V call is TRBV29-1, the J call TRBJ2-3; D remains ambiguous. The germline V gene has CDR1 SQVTM and CDR2 ANQGSEA. The CDR3 is 12 amino acids. The V end lost 4 bases, the J end lost 0 bases, and 5 bases lay between the germline ends. The CDR3, as DNA: TGCAGCGTTGTCGAGAGCACAGATACGCAGTATTTT. It specifies CSVVESTDTQYF.

This chain uses TRBV5-4 with TRBJ2-2; 9 bases are a match to TRBD1. CDR1 SGHNT and CDR2 YYREEE come from the germline V gene (reference sequence). The CDR3 runs to 15 residues. V shed 5 bases, J shed 2 bases, and the junction held 4 bases outside the gene matches. The CDR3 DNA sequence: TGTGCCAGCAGACCAACAGGGGGCAACACCGGGGAGCTGTTTTTT. This translates into CASRPTGGNTGELFF.

V gene TRBV6-2 or TRBV6-3 combines with J gene TRBJ2-5; D tentatively fits TRBD1 or TRBD2 (5 bases each). V lost 7 bases and J 2 bases, leaving 20 bases between the germline ends. CDR3 length: 16 residues. In germline, CDR1 is MNHEY, CDR2 SVGEGT. The CDR3 region has the DNA TGTGCCAGCACCAGACTAAACCAAGGGGTTCAAGAGACCCAGTACTTC. The encoded protein is CASTRLNQGVQETQYF.

This chain links TRBV15 with TRBJ2-1; 10 nucleotides align to TRBD1. Germline loops: CDR1 LNHNV, CDR2 YYDKDF (reference sequence). After removal of 2 bases from V and 9 bases from J, the junction contained 7 bases not matched to a gene. The CDR3 extends over 15 amino acids. CDR3 nucleotide sequence: TGTGCCACCAGCAGAAGGACAGGGGGTGTTAGTGAGCAGTTCTTC. Encoded protein: CATSRRTGGVSEQFF. Drawing the rest from reference TRBV15 and TRBJ2-1, the complete variable domain is DAMVIQNPRYQVTQFGKPVTLSCSQTLNHNVMYWYQQKSSQAPKLLFHYYDKDFNNEADTPDNFQSRRPNTSFCFLDIRSPGLGDTAMYLCATSRRTGGVSEQFFGPGTRLTVL.

The CDR3 DNA sequence: TGTGCCAGCAGCCCCAACAGGAGACTCTATGGCTACACCTTC. Its translation is CASSPNRRLYGYTF. The chain combines TRBV7-2 with TRBJ1-2, with D possibly TRBD1 on 5 matching bases. Trimming stripped 5 bases from V and 4 bases from J, with 14 bases between. Germline V gives CDR1 SGHTA, CDR2 FQGNSA. The CDR3 contains 14 residues.